In its sample, the clone carrying this T cell receptor (beta chain) was seen many times. TCRdb reprocessed the RT-PCR reads with MiXCR, giving one entry per CDR3 protein. Of about 230,000 distinct CDR3 sequences in the sample, roughly an eighth were seen once. The sample is drawn from a study of patients and donors after allogeneic stem cell transplantation. The CDR3 consists of 17 residues. The trim removed 4 bases at V and 1 base at J, leaving 10 bases unmatched. Germline V lookup: CDR1 SGHRS, CDR2 YFSETQ. Sequenced material: blood, either unsorted or a sorted T cell fraction (not recorded which). The sequence was obtained from a human donor who was either an allogeneic HSCT recipient or a stem cell or donor lymphocyte infusion donor (not recorded which). It is not recorded whose cells these are; they may come from a transplant donor. The chain employs TRBV5-1 and TRBJ2-1, with 8 bases lining up with TRBD2. CDR3 bases: TGCGCCAGCAGCGGGCGGGATAGCGGGATATCCTACAATGAGCAGTTCTTC. This sequence encodes CASSGRDSGISYNEQFF.